This T cell receptor (beta chain) stems from a study of cytomegalovirus exposure and HLA in healthy donors. The PCR ran on 60 Vbeta and 13 Jbeta primers. Using immunoSEQ multiplex PCR, the repertoire was profiled, and TCRdb retains in-frame clones only, with some absent. The sample lists around 160,000 clones; approximately 70% were seen once. Regarding the study as a whole: Earlier analysis yielded a pattern in which most TCR beta V segments were productive about 90% or about 30% of the time.

A remark on this clone: Its target is unknown.

The length of the CDR3 is 19 residues. V shed 0 bases, J shed 2 bases, and the junction held 12 bases outside the gene matches. Germline assignment: CDR1 SGHTS and CDR2 YDEGEE. The source material was PBMCs. The receptor was isolated from a middle-aged woman in good health and CMV-seropositive. The chain is built from TRBV5-8 and TRBJ2-7; TRBD2 aligns across 12 bases. The CDR3 loop reads CASSLALSLAGGLTYEQYF. The CDR3 DNA sequence: TGTGCCAGCAGCTTGGCCCTTTCACTAGCGGGGGGCCTAACCTACGAGCAGTACTTC.